The TCR beta chain described here comes from a study of blood T cell repertoires in COVID-19. Study background: Samples taken during acute and convalescent COVID-19 were collected in the United States, Italy and Spain.

The CDR3 length is 14 residues. Germline CDR1 LGHDT, CDR2 YNNKEL (reference sequence). Trimming left V 7 bases short and J 1 base short, with 13 bases between. Source study methods: Reference gene primer amplification gave estimated nucleated cell counts. Method: immunoSEQ multiplex PCR; TCRdb's copy keeps in-frame clones and lacks some. Clone size and V and J calls were adopted from that table, with D and trimming inferred from the DNA. The sample shows 470,000 or so clones, approximately 83% of them seen only once. The clonotype was recovered from a human donor in a cohort sampled during active COVID-19. What was sequenced was peripheral blood. This chain uses TRBV3-1 (or the pseudogene TRBV3-2) with TRBJ1-1, with D possibly matching TRBD1 (6 bases). In DNA, the CDR3 is TGTGCCAGCAAGCTCTGGACAGCGAACACTGAAGCTTTCTTT. Translated, it gives CASKLWTANTEAFF.